This T cell receptor beta chain was recovered during a study of early T cells in non-severe SARS-CoV-2 infection. Turning to the study itself: Unpaired chains resulted from sequencing bulk RNA of unsorted whole blood. Notes on the study in general: There was a bias toward anti-spike CD8 responses in VDJdb matching, which missed private and CD4 specificities.

As part of library construction, unique molecular identifiers were attached to individual cDNA molecules. TCRdb reanalysed the 5' RACE reads using MiXCR and keeps one entry per CDR3 protein. Found here are 20,000 to 25,000 distinct CDR3 sequences, 5% of them singletons; the top ten hold over 3.5%. This CDR3 region has 15 residues. The germline gives CDR1 DFQATT, CDR2 SNEGSKA (reference sequence). The V end was cut by 5 bases, the J end by 2 bases, with 16 bases between. Remarks on this clonotype: Antigen specificity is unknown.

The V gene is TRBV20-1, the J gene TRBJ2-1, with a possible D match to TRBD1 (6 bases). The TCR was taken from an adult who was a healthcare worker with PCR-confirmed SARS-CoV-2 infection or an uninfected control (not recorded which). The sequenced sample was whole blood. CDR3 sequence (DNA): TGCAGTGCTGCCCCAGTGGGGGCAACCTACAATGAGCAGTTCTTC. It translates to CSAAPVGATYNEQFF.